What follows describes a single TCR beta chain. The antigen is undetermined. The CDR3 runs 13 residues. Germline assignment: CDR1 SGHAT and CDR2 FQNNGV. The V and J ends lost 0 bases and 11 bases respectively, with 11 bases between them. The assay was immunoSEQ multiplex PCR, and TCRdb's table has in-frame clones only and misses some. The sample records about 2,200,000 clones, approximately 94% being singletons. Naivety among CD8 cells was defined by CD45RO negativity and positive CCR7 selection, thereby excluding terminally differentiated effector memory CD45RA+ cells. Healthy and HIV-negative, the adult donors had no recent acute infections or vaccinations. This sample is part of a study of shared clonotypes between healthy human individuals. General study points: Memory subsets generally showed lower estimated richness than naive subsets. The four-donor shared clonotypes exceeded non-shared clonotypes in generation probability, with non-shared ones scoring lower.

The sequenced sample consisted of naive CD8+ T cells from PBMCs. This sequence was found in a man between 18 and 35 years old in good health. Some clones in this sample may be carry-over from other donors' samples. This chain joins TRBV11-2 and TRBJ1-5; perhaps TRBD1 as D (5 bases). The CDR3 spells CASSLEAGRSQHF. The DNA for the CDR3 is TGTGCCAGCAGCTTAGAGGCAGGGCGTTCCCAGCATTTT. Drawing the rest from reference TRBV11-2 and TRBJ1-5, the complete variable domain is EAGVAQSPRYKIIEKRQSVAFWCNPISGHATLYWYQQILGQGPKLLIQFQNNGVVDDSQLPKDRFSAERLKGVDSTLKIQPAKLEDSAVYLCASSLEAGRSQHFGDGTRLSIL.